One sample yielded the 29 T cell receptor beta chains listed below, sequenced in a study of blood T cells in healthy people across ages. A J-beta primer mix and a sample-barcoded 5' primer were used in a second PCR of roughly 6 to 11 cycles. TCRdb re-called the 5' RACE reads through MiXCR, storing one row per CDR3 protein. The sample holds roughly 700,000 distinct CDR3 sequences, 25% seen once. The data also belong to a second study, concerning T cells of mothers and their children.

Sequenced material: blood. These receptors originate from a boy younger than 18 in good health.

Worth noting for this clonotype: Compared with germline, one end of the junction differs, possibly owing to a read error. The chain links TRBV15 to TRBJ1-6; 7 nucleotides agree with TRBD1. In germline, CDR1 is LNHNV, CDR2 YYDKDF (reference sequence). CDR3 length: 15 residues. The CDR3 DNA sequence: TGTGCCGCCAGCCGGGACAGAGGTTGGAATTCACCCCTCCACTTT. Translation: CAASRDRGWNSPLHF.

This clonotype was seen a few times. The V gene is TRBV28, the J gene TRBJ2-5, with 13 bases identical to TRBD2. The DNA end favors TRBJ2-1, so the J call may be wrong. Per germline, CDR1 MDHEN and CDR2 SYDVKM. There are 15 residues in the CDR3. CDR3 coding DNA: TGTGCCAGCAACCCACTAGCGGGAGGGTCTCGAGAGCAGTTCTTC. Translating gives CASNPLAGGSREQFF.

This clonotype has a single count. The chain couples TRBV20-1 to TRBJ1-1; D call uncertain. Between the trimmed V and J ends, which lost 6 bases and 5 bases, there was a span of 19 bases. This CDR3 is 14 amino acids long. Germline V CDR1 and CDR2: DFQATT, SNEGSKA (reference sequence). The CDR3 nucleotides are TGCAGTGCCCAGCGGTATCGGGTAGGTACTGAAGCTTTCTTT. Translating gives CSAQRYRVGTEAFF.

This chain joins TRBV2 and TRBJ2-5, with unresolved D. The end of the DNA is better explained by TRBJ2-1, so the J call may be wrong. The CDR3 is 15 amino acids. The germline CDR1 and CDR2 sequences are SNHLY and FYNNEI. CDR3 in DNA: TGTGCCAGCAGTGAAAAGGGTGCGACGCACAATGAGCAGTTCTTC. It encodes CASSEKGATHNEQFF.

The chain uses TRBV11-2 and TRBJ2-7; D is perhaps TRBD2 (5 bases). CDR1 and CDR2 from the germline V gene are SGHAT and FQNNGV. Trimming removed 1 base from V and 5 bases from J, with 18 bases in between. The CDR3 runs to 16 residues. CDR3 in amino acids: CASSLGGRASTDEQYF. The CDR3 DNA is TGTGCCAGCAGCTTAGGGGGTCGGGCTAGCACGGACGAGCAGTACTTC.

The V gene is TRBV29-1, the J gene TRBJ2-5; weak D call: TRBD1 (6 bases). The DNA end lines up better with TRBJ2-7; the J call may be wrong. CDR1 is SQVTM, CDR2 ANQGSEA, per germline. The CDR3 runs 12 residues. DNA for the CDR3: TGCAGCGCTGGCAGGGGTGCCTACGAGCAGTACTTC. Protein product: CSAGRGAYEQYF.

This clonotype was observed once. This chain connects TRBV5-1 to TRBJ2-3; 13 nucleotides line up with TRBD2. The CDR3 sequence is 14 residues long. V lost 6 bases, J lost 5 bases, and 3 bases stayed unmatched. In germline, CDR1 is SGHRS, CDR2 YFSETQ. The CDR3 DNA follows: TGCGCCAGCACGAGACTAGCGGGAGGAGATACGCAGTATTTT. It yields the protein CASTRLAGGDTQYF.

A few counts support this clonotype. The chain carries TRBV29-1 and TRBJ1-1, with D perhaps matching TRBD1 (5 bases). V was pared by 7 bases and J by 0 bases, with 12 bases between. CDR3 size: 13 residues. Germline-derived CDR1 and CDR2 are SQVTM and ANQGSEA. The CDR3 is CSAPTDMNTEAFF. Written as DNA, the CDR3 is TGCAGCGCCCCGACAGATATGAACACTGAAGCTTTCTTT. The full variable domain, its missing parts supplied by reference TRBV29-1 and TRBJ1-1, is SAVISQKPSRDICQRGTSLTIQCQVDSQVTMMFWYRQQPGQSLTLIATANQGSEATYESGFVIDKFPISRPNLTFSTLTVSNMSPEDSSIYLCSAPTDMNTEAFFGQGTRLTVV.

The V gene is TRBV28, the J gene TRBJ2-3, with TRBD1 identical over 7 bases. The CDR3 is 12 amino acids. Germline CDR1 MDHEN, CDR2 SYDVKM. V lost 6 bases and J lost 10; bases outside the gene matches: 7. The CDR3 loop is CASRPQGVAQYF. The CDR3 DNA reads TGTGCCAGCAGACCCCAGGGGGTGGCGCAGTATTTT.

This clonotype was found a few times. J is TRBJ2-5 and V is TRBV29-1, with D maybe TRBD1 (6 bases). The germline CDR1 and CDR2 sequences are SQVTM and ANQGSEA. V was pared by 7 bases and J by 4 bases, with 10 bases between. This CDR3 has 11 residues. CDR3 protein: CSGKTGETQYF. CDR3 bases: TGCAGCGGCAAGACAGGAGAGACCCAGTACTTC.

J is TRBJ2-7 and V is TRBV12-3 or TRBV12-4, with TRBD1 as a possible D gene (5 bases). With 5 bases removed from V and 3 bases from J, the gap between germline ends came to 14 bases. The CDR3 spans 14 residues. The DNA for the CDR3 is TGTGCCAGCAGTCCGGTGACAGCAAACTACGAGCAGTACTTC. It encodes CASSPVTANYEQYF.

At least ten counts were recorded for this clonotype. The V call is TRBV4-3, the J call TRBJ2-7, with 10 bases that match TRBD1. V shed 6 bases and J 3 bases; nucleotides not matched to a gene: 5. There are 14 residues in the CDR3. CDR1 and CDR2 (germline): LGHNA, YSLEER. CDR3 region: CASSPRTGGYEQYF. In nucleotides, the CDR3 is TGCGCCAGCAGTCCTAGGACAGGGGGCTACGAGCAGTACTTC.

The CDR3 nucleotides are TGTGCCAGCAGTTACGGTAGCGGCTCCTACGAGCAGTACTTC. Protein product: CASSYGSGSYEQYF. V gene TRBV6-5 combines with J gene TRBJ2-7; TRBD2 might be the D (6 bases). Trimming pared 2 bases from V and 0 bases from J, leaving 8 bases between. The CDR3 consists of 14 residues. The V gene's germline CDR1 is MNHEY and CDR2 SVGAGI.

The chain combines TRBV5-1 with TRBJ1-4; D unresolved. The germline gives CDR1 SGHRS, CDR2 YFSETQ. CDR3 length equals 14 residues. V shed 0 bases and J shed 4 bases, with 7 bases lying between them. The CDR3 sequence is CASSLDEDNEKLFF. CDR3 nucleotide sequence: TGCGCCAGCAGCTTGGATGAGGATAATGAAAAACTGTTTTTT. The full variable domain, rest sourced from reference TRBV5-1 and TRBJ1-4, is KAGVTQTPRYLIKTRGQQVTLSCSPISGHRSVSWYQQTPGQGLQFLFEYFSETQRNKGNFPGRFSGRQFSNSRSEMNVSTLELGDSALYLCASSLDEDNEKLFFGSGTQLSVL.

This clonotype was counted between two and nine times. CDR3 region: CASSRVLGPGFEQYF. For the CDR3, the DNA is TGTGCCAGCAGTCGCGTGTTGGGGCCAGGCTTTGAGCAGTACTTC. This chain uses TRBV12-3 or TRBV12-4 with TRBJ2-7, with a weak D call TRBD1 (5 bases). The V end was cut by 5 bases, the J end by 7 bases, with 21 bases between. CDR3 length equals 15 residues.

This clonotype was seen many times. The rearrangement uses TRBV20-1 and TRBJ2-4, with a weak D call TRBD1 (6 bases). Germline V gives CDR1 DFQATT, CDR2 SNEGSKA (reference sequence). V lost 3 bases, J lost 6 bases, and 18 bases lay in between. CDR3 length: 15 amino acids. The CDR3, as DNA: TGCAGTGCTAGGGAGTACCAGAGGGGGAGAAACATTCAGTACTTC. This sequence encodes CSAREYQRGRNIQYF.

The chain carries TRBV4-1 and TRBJ2-1; the D call may be TRBD1 or TRBD2 (5 bases each). The V gene's germline CDR1 is MGHRA and CDR2 YSYEKL. There are 17 residues in the CDR3. Trimming shortened V by 3 bases and J by 4 bases, and 19 bases separated the two germline ends. For the CDR3, the DNA is TGCGCCAGCAGCCACCCCCACACCCGGGACGGGTACAATGAGCAGTTCTTC. Protein product: CASSHPHTRDGYNEQFF.

This clonotype turned up a few times. The chain has TRBV20-1 and TRBJ1-1; tentative D call: TRBD1 (6 bases). The CDR3 has 14 residues. Trimming shortened V by 3 bases and J by 2 bases, and 13 bases separated the two germline ends. Germline V CDR1 and CDR2: DFQATT, SNEGSKA (reference sequence). The CDR3 protein is CSARPLDRNTEAFF. In DNA, the CDR3 is TGCAGTGCTAGGCCTCTGGACAGAAACACTGAAGCTTTCTTT.

In this sample, this clonotype turned up many times. This sequence joins TRBV7-3 and TRBJ2-1; D ambiguous. V was pared by 2 bases and J by 0 bases, with 8 bases between. The CDR3 consists of 15 residues. The germline V gene encodes CDR1 SGHTA and CDR2 FQGTGA. As DNA, the CDR3 is TGTGCCAGCAGCTTACTATCGTCCTCCTACAATGAGCAGTTCTTC. Protein: CASSLLSSSYNEQFF.

This clonotype was detected only a few times. This chain joins TRBV29-1 and TRBJ2-5, with 8 nucleotides matching TRBD1. The DNA end is a closer match to TRBJ2-1, so the J assignment may be wrong. CDR1 and CDR2 (germline): SQVTM, ANQGSEA. The CDR3 contains 19 residues. In DNA, the CDR3 is TGCAGCGTTGAATACACCCTCAACCGGGACAGGAATACCTACAATGAGCAGTTCTTC. This translates into CSVEYTLNRDRNTYNEQFF.

This rearrangement joins TRBV9 to TRBJ2-3, with D uncertain. CDR1 is SGDLS, CDR2 YYNGEE, per germline. V was cut by 1 base and J by 8 bases, with 14 bases left in between. CDR3 length: 14 amino acids. For the CDR3, the DNA is TGTGCCAGCAGCGTATCCGAGGACCATGGTACGCAGTATTTT. Residues: CASSVSEDHGTQYF.

This clonotype was recorded only once. This sequence joins TRBV7-9 and TRBJ2-6; D not resolved. The CDR3 has 16 residues. CDR1 and CDR2 (germline): SEHNR, FQNEAQ (reference sequence). The germline V and J ends were trimmed by 6 bases and 4 bases, with 16 bases remaining between them. This chain's CDR3 is CASSWTGLSGANVLTF. CDR3 nucleotide sequence: TGTGCCAGCAGTTGGACCGGCCTCTCGGGGGCCAACGTCCTGACTTTC.

The chain carries TRBV9 and TRBJ2-1; D unresolved. Trimming left V 4 bases short and J 3 bases short, with 11 bases between. The CDR3 is 14 amino acids. Germline values: CDR1 SGDLS, CDR2 YYNGEE. The CDR3 DNA follows: TGTGCCAGCAGCTCATCGATTCGCTACAATGAGCAGTTCTTC. Residues: CASSSSIRYNEQFF.

The sample holds a few counts of this clonotype. The rearrangement links TRBV13 to TRBJ2-5, with 10 positions matching TRBD2. Unmatched junction bases numbered 7, after V lost 5 bases and J lost 4 bases. The germline V gene encodes CDR1 PRHDT and CDR2 FYEKMQ (reference sequence). The CDR3 covers 15 residues. CDR3 DNA sequence: TGTGCCAGCAGCATAGAAGCGGGAGGGGGAGAGACCCAGTACTTC. Its translation: CASSIEAGGGETQYF.

The gene calls are TRBV20-1 and TRBJ2-7; D is uncertain. CDR1 DFQATT and CDR2 SNEGSKA come from the germline V gene (reference sequence). Trimming pared 2 bases from V and 3 bases from J, leaving 11 bases between. The CDR3 totals 13 residues. The CDR3 spells CSARSAANYEQYF. The CDR3 DNA is TGCAGTGCTAGATCCGCGGCAAACTACGAGCAGTACTTC.

The V and J genes are TRBV6-5 and TRBJ1-1, with D possibly matching TRBD1 (5 bases). The length of the CDR3 is 14 residues. The V gene lost 2 bases and the J gene lost 6 bases, with 13 bases spanning the gap. Germline values: CDR1 MNHEY, CDR2 SVGAGI. This CDR3 is CASSYPESGAEAFF. In nucleotides, the CDR3 is TGTGCCAGCAGTTACCCAGAATCGGGGGCTGAAGCTTTCTTT.

This chain uses TRBV14 with TRBJ2-5; 7 bases agree with TRBD2. The CDR3 runs 15 residues. Germline CDR1 is SGHDN and CDR2 is FVKESK. The ends lost 5 bases at V and 3 bases at J; junction bases unmatched: 9. This chain's CDR3 is CASSDTGTKKETQYF. CDR3 nucleotides: TGTGCCAGCAGCGATACCGGGACTAAGAAAGAGACCCAGTACTTC.

The chain links TRBV3-1 to TRBJ2-7; TRBD1 aligns across 9 bases. Trimming took 5 bases from V and 4 from J; bases not matched to a gene: 9. Germline-derived CDR1 and CDR2 are LGHDT and YNNKEL (reference sequence). This CDR3 region has 15 residues. CDR3: CASSTTGGKGYEQYF. The CDR3 DNA is TGTGCCAGCAGCACTACAGGGGGCAAAGGATACGAGCAGTACTTC.

CDR3 sequence (DNA): TGTGCCAGCAGCCACGGACTAGCTTCATCGCAGTACTTC. This gives the protein CASSHGLASSQYF. The chain links TRBV5-4 to TRBJ2-5; 8 positions match TRBD2. The CDR3 extends over 13 amino acids. V was pared by 4 bases and J by 11 bases, with 10 bases of the junction left unmatched. Germline values: CDR1 SGHNT, CDR2 YYREEE (reference sequence).